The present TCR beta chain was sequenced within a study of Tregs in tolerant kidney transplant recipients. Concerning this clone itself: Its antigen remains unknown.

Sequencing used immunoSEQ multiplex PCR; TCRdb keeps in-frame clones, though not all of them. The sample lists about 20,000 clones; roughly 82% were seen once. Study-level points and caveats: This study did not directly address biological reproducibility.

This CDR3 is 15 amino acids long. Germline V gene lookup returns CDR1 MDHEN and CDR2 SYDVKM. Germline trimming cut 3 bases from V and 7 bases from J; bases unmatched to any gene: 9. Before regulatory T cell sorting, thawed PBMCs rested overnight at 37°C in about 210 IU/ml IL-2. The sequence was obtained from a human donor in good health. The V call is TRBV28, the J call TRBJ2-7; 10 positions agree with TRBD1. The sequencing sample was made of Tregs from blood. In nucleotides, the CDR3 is TGTGCCAGCAGTTTCGAGACAGGGGGCATGAGGGAGCAGTACTTC. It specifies CASSFETGGMREQYF.